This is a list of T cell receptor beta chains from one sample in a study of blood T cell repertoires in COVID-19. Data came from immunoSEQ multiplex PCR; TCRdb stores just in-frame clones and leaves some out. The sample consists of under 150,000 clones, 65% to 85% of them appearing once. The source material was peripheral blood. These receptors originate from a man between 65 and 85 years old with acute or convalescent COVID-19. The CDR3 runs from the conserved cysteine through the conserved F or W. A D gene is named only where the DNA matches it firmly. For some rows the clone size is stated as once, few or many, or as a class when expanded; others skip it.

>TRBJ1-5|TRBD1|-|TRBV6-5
TGTGCCAGCAGTTCGGACAGGGCGCGGCCCCAGCATTTT
CASSSDRARPQHF
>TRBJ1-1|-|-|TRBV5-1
TGCGCCAGCAGCTTCAAAGCGAACACTGAAGCTTTCTTT
CASSFKANTEAFF
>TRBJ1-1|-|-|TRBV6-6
TGTGCCAGCAGTTATCCACACCACTCGGGATACACTGAAGCTTTCTTT
CASSYPHHSGYTEAFF
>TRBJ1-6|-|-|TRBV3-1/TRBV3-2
TGTGCCAGCAGCCAAGACGAGCGCTCACCCCTCCACTTT
CASSQDERSPLHF
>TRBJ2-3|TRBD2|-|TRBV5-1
TGCGCCAGCAGCTTGGGACTAGCGGGGGGGATAGATACGCAGTATTTT
CASSLGLAGGIDTQYF
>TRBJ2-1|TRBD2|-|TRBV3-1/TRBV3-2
TGTGCCAGCAGCCAACCCGGGACTAGCGGGGGGGCTAGAAATGAGCAGTTCTTC
CASSQPGTSGGARNEQFF
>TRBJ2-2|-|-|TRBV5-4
TGTGCCAGCAGCGCAGGGAAGCCTTACACCGGGGAGCTGTTTTTT
CASSAGKPYTGELFF
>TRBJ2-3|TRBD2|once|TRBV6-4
TGTGCCAGCCGCGCCGTCGGGGGGGCCACAGATACGCAGTATTTT
CASRAVGGATDTQYF
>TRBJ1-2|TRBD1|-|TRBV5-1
TGCGCCAGCAGCTTGTCTCACAGGGGCGGCTACACCTTC
CASSLSHRGGYTF
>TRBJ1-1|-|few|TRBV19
TGTGCCAGTAGTACACCACTCATAGCTGAAGCTTTCTTT
CASSTPLIAEAFF
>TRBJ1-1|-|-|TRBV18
TGTGCCAGCTCACCCCGACGGGGAGGGGAAGCTTTCTTT
CASSPRRGGEAFF
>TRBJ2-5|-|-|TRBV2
TGCGGCTCGCGGGACGGGATGGTAGAGACCCAGTACTTC
CGSRDGMVETQYF
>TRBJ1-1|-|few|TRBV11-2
TGTGCCAGCAGCTTAGGTTACGGACTCACGAACACTGAAGCTTTCTTT
CASSLGYGLTNTEAFF
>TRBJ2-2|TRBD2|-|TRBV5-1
TGCGCCAGCAGCTCAAACGCTAGCGGAAACACCGGGGAGCTGTTTTTT
CASSSNASGNTGELFF
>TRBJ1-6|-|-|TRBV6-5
TGTGCCAGCAGTACCACAGGGACCTATAATTCACCCCTCCACTTT
CASSTTGTYNSPLHF
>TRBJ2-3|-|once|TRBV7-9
TGTGCCAGCAGCAAACGGGTTAGCACAGATACGCAGTATTTT
CASSKRVSTDTQYF
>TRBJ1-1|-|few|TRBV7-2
TGTGCCAGCAGCCCAGGACAGATCACTGAAGCTTTCTTT
CASSPGQITEAFF
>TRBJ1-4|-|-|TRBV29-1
TGCAGCGTTGATGGCGGGGCGGAAAAACTGTTTTTT
CSVDGGAEKLFF
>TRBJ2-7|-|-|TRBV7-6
TGTGCCAGCAGCTTAGCGCTGGGCTCCGAGCAGTACTTC
CASSLALGSEQYF
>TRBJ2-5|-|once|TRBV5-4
TGTGCCAGCAGCTTTTACCAGGGGCAAGAGACCCAGTACTTC
CASSFYQGQETQYF
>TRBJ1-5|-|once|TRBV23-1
TGCGCCAGCAGTCGTTACTCCTTCAATCAGCCCCAGCATTTT
CASSRYSFNQPQHF
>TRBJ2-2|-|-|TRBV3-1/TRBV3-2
TGTGCCAGCAGCCGACTGCAGCACACCGGGGAGCTGTTTTTT
CASSRLQHTGELFF
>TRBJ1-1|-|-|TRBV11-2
TGTGCCAGCAGCACGCACGGCGGATCGAACACTGAAGCTTTCTTT
CASSTHGGSNTEAFF
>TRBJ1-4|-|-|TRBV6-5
TGTGCCAGCAGTTACGGCAGGGCTCATGAAAAACTGTTTTTT
CASSYGRAHEKLFF
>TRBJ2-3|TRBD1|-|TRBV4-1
TGCGCCAGCAGCCAAGGTATCACAGGGGATAGAGGCACAGATACGCAGTATTTT
CASSQGITGDRGTDTQYF
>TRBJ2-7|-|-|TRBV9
TGTGCCAGCAGCCCCAGACTAGGGGCCGAGCAGTACTTC
CASSPRLGAEQYF
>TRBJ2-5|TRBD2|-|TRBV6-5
TGTGCCACCTCTCGGACTAGCGGGACCCAAGAGACCCAGTACTTC
CATSRTSGTQETQYF
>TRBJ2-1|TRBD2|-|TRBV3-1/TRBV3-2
TGTGCCAGCAGCCAAGAGGGTGGGGCAGGTGGCGGGGGCTACAATGAGCAGTTCTTC
CASSQEGGAGGGGYNEQFF
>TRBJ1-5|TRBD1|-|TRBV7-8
TGTGCCAGCAGCCAAGACAGGGCGGGCCAGCCCCAGCATTTT
CASSQDRAGQPQHF
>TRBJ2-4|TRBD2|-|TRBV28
TGTGCCAGCAGACTTAGCGGGGGGGCCGGCAAAAACATTCAGTACTTC
CASRLSGGAGKNIQYF
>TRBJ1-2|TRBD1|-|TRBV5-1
TGCGCCAGCAGCGAGGGACAGGTTCCCTATGGCTACACCTTC
CASSEGQVPYGYTF
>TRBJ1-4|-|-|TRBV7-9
TGTGCCAGCAGCTTAGCTGGGGGCCGGGAAAAACTGTTTTTT
CASSLAGGREKLFF
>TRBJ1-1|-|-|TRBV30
TGTGCCTGGGGGAGGTGGAACACTGAAGCTTTCTTT
CAWGRWNTEAFF
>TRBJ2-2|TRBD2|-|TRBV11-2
TGTGCCAGCAGCCCTCGCGGGGGGACGAACACCGGGGAGCTGTTTTTT
CASSPRGGTNTGELFF
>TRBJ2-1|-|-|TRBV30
TGTGCCTGGAATCGAGGAGGCAGTTACAATGAGCAGTTCTTC
CAWNRGGSYNEQFF
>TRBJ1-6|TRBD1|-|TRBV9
TGTGCCAGCAGCGGACAGGGGGGGAATTCACCCCTCCACTTT
CASSGQGGNSPLHF
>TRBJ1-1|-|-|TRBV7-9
TGTGCCAGCAGCCGAATACCCCACGGGGAGGACACTGAAGCTTTCTTT
CASSRIPHGEDTEAFF
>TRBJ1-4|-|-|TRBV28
TGTGCCAGCAGTCTAGGACAGAGGGGAAAACTGTTTTTT
CASSLGQRGKLFF
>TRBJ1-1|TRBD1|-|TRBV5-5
TGTGCCAGCAGCGGCTACAGGGGCCCGGGCACTGAAGCTTTCTTT
CASSGYRGPGTEAFF
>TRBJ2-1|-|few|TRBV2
TGTGCCAGCAGTGACTCGTATCCCCGGGGTGGCTCCTACAATGAGCAGTTCTTC
CASSDSYPRGGSYNEQFF
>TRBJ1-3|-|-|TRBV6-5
TGTGCCAGCACCCCCGGGGGGGCGCGGGGAAACACCATATATTTT
CASTPGGARGNTIYF
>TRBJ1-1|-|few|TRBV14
TGTGCCAGCAGCCAAGACTTTTCGGTTGAAGCTTTCTTT
CASSQDFSVEAFF
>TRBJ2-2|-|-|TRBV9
TGTGCCAGCAGCGTAGGGGGCCCTGTAAGGGGCGGTAGCACCGGGGAGCTGTTTTTT
CASSVGGPVRGGSTGELFF
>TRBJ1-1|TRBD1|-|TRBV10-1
TGCGCCAGCAGACCAGACAGGGGAGTGGGGAGTAACACTGAAGCTTTCTTT
CASRPDRGVGSNTEAFF
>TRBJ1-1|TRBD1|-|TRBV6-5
TGTGCCAGCAGTTCGACAGGGTTTACTGAAGCTTTCTTT
CASSSTGFTEAFF